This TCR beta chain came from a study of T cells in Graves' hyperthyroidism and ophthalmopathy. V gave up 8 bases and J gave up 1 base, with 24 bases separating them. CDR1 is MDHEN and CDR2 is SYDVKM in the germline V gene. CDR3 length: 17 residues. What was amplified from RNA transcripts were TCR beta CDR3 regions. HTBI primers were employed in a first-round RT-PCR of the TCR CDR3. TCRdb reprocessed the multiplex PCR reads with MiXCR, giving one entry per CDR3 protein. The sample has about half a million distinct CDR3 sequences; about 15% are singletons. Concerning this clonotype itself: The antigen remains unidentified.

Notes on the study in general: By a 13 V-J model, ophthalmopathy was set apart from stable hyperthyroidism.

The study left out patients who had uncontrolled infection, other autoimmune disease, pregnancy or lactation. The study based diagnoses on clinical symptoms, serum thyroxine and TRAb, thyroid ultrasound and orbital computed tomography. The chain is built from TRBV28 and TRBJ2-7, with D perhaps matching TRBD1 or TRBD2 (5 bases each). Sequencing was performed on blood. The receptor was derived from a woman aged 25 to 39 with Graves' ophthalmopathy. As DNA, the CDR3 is TGTGCCAGCCTGGGGGTCGGCTACCCCCAGGGATCCTACGAGCAGTACTTC. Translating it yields CASLGVGYPQGSYEQYF. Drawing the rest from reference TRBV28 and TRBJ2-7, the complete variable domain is DVKVTQSSRYLVKRTGEKVFLECVQDMDHENMFWYRQDPGLGLRLIYFSYDVKMKEKGDIPEGYSVSREKKERFSLILESASTNQTSMYLCASLGVGYPQGSYEQYFGPGTRLTVT.